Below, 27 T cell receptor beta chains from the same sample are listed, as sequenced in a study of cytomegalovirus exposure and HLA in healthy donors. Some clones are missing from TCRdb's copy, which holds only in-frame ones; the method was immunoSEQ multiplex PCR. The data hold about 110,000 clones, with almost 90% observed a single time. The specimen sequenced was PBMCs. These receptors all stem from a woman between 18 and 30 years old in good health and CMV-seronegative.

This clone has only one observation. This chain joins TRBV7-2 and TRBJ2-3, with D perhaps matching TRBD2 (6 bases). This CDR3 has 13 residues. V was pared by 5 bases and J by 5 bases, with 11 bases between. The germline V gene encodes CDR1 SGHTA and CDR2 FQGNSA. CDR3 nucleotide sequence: TGTGCCAGCAGCCCGGGGGTAGAAGATACGCAGTATTTT. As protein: CASSPGVEDTQYF.

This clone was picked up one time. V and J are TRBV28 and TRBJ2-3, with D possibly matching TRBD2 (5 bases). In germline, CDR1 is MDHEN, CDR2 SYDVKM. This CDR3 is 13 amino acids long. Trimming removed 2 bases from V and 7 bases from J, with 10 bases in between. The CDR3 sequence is CASSLAGQYTQYF. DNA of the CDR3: TGTGCCAGCAGTTTAGCGGGCCAATATACGCAGTATTTT.

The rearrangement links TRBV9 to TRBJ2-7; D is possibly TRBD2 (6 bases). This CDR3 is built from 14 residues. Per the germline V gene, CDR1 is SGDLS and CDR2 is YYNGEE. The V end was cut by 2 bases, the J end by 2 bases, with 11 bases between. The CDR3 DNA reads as TGTGCCAGCAGCGTGGGACTTCTTACCTACGAGCAGTACTTC. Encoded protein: CASSVGLLTYEQYF.

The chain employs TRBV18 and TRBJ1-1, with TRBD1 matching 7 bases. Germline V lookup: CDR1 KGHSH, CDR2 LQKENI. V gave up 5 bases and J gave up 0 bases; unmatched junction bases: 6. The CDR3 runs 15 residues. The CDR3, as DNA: TGTGCCAGCTCAAGAGACAGGGCAATGAACACTGAAGCTTTCTTT. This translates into CASSRDRAMNTEAFF.

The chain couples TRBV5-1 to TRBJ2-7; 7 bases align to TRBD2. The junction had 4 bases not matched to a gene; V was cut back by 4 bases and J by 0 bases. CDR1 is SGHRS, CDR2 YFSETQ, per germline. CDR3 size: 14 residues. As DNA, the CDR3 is TGCGCCAGCAGCCGTGGCGGGAGCTCCTACGAGCAGTACTTC. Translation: CASSRGGSSYEQYF.

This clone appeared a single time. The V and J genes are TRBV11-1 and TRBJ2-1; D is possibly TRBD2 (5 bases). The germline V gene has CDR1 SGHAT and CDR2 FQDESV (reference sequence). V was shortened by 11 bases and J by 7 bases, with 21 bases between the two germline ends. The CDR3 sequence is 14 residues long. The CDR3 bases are TGTGCCGTGAAGGAGGCATCACTACGTAATGAGCAGTTCTTC. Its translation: CAVKEASLRNEQFF.

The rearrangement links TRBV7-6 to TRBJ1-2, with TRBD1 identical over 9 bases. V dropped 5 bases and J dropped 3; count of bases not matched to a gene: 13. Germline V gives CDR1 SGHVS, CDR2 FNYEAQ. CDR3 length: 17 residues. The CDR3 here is CASSPTLGQGRDYGYTF. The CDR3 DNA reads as TGTGCCAGCAGCCCGACACTCGGACAGGGGAGGGACTATGGCTACACCTTC.

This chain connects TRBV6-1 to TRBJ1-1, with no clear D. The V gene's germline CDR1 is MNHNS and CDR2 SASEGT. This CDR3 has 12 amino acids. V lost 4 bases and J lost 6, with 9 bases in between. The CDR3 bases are TGTGCCAGCAGTGCGGGGAGGTCTGAAGCTTTCTTT. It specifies CASSAGRSEAFF.

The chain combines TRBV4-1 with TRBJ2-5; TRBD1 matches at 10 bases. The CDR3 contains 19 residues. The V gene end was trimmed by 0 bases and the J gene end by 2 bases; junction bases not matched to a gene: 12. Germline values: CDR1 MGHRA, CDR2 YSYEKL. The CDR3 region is CASSQDREGTGAIQETQYF. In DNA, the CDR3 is TGCGCCAGCAGCCAAGATCGAGAGGGGACAGGGGCCATACAAGAGACCCAGTACTTC.

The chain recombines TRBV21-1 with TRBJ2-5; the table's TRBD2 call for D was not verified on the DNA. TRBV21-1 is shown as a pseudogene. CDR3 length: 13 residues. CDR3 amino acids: CASNRRPQETQYF. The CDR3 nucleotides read TGTGCCAGCAATCGGAGGCCCCAAGAGACCCAGTACTTC.

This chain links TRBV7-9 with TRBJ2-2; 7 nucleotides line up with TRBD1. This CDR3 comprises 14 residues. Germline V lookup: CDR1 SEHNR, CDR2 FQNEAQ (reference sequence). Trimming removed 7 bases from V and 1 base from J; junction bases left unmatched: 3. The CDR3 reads CASNRQGNTGELFF. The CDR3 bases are TGTGCCAGCAACAGACAGGGGAACACCGGGGAGCTGTTTTTT.

Here the CDR3 reads CASISGTGITGELFF. The CDR3 nucleotides read TGTGCCAGTATTAGTGGGACAGGGATCACCGGGGAGCTGTTTTTT. V gene TRBV19 combines with J gene TRBJ2-2, with 9 bases identical to TRBD1. V lost 7 bases to trimming and J lost 4 bases; unmatched junction nucleotides: 7. There are 15 residues in the CDR3. Looked up from germline, CDR1 is LNHDA and CDR2 is SQIVND (reference sequence).

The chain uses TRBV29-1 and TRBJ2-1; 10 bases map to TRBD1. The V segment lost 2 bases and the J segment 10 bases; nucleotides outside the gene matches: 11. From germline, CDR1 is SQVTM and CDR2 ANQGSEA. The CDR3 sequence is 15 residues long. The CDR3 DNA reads TGCAGCGTTGAAACCGGACAGGGGGGAACGTGGGAGCAGTTCTTC. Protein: CSVETGQGGTWEQFF.

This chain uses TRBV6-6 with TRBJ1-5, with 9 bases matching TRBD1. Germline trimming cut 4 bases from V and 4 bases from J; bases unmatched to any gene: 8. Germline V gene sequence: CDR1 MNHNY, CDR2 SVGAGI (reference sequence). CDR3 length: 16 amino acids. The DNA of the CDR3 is TGTGCCAGCAGTTCCATCAGACAGGGGGAGAATCAGCCCCAGCATTTT. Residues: CASSSIRQGENQPQHF.

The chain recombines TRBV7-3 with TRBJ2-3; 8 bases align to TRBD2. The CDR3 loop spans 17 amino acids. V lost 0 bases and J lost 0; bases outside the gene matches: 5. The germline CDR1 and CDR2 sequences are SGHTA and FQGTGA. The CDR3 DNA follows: TGTGCCAGCAGCTTAACGGGACTAGTCTCTAGCACAGATACGCAGTATTTT. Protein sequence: CASSLTGLVSSTDTQYF.

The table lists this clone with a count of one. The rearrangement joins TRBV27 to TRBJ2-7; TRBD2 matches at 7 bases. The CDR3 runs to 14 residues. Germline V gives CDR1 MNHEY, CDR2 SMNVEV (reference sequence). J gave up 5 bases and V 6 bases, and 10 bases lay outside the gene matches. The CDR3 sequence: CASSPGGSYNEQYF. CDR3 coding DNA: TGTGCCAGCAGCCCCGGGGGGAGTTACAACGAGCAGTACTTC.

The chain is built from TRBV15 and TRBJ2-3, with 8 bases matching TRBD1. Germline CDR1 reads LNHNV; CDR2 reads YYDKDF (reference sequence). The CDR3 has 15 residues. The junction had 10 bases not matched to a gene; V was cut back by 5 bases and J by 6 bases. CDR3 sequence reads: CATSVPGQVMDTQYF. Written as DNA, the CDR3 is TGTGCCACCAGCGTCCCGGGACAGGTTATGGATACGCAGTATTTT.

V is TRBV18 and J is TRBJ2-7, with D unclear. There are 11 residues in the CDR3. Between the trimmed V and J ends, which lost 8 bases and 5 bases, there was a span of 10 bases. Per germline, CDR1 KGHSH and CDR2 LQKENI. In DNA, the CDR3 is TGTGCCAGCACCCTGCAGGACGAGCAGTACTTC. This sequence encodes CASTLQDEQYF.

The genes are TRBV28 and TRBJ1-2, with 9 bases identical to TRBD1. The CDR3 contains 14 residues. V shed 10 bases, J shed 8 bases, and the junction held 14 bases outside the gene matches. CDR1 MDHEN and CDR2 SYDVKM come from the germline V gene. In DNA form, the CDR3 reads TGTGCCATCAGAGGTGGGACAGGGCCAGAGGGCTACACCTTC. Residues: CAIRGGTGPEGYTF.

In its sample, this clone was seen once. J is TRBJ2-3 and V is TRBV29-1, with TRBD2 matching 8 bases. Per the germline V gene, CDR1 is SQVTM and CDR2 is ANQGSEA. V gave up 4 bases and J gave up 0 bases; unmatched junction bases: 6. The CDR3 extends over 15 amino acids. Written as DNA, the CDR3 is TGCAGCGTTGTAAGTGCGGGGGGTAGCACAGATACGCAGTATTTT. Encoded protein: CSVVSAGGSTDTQYF.

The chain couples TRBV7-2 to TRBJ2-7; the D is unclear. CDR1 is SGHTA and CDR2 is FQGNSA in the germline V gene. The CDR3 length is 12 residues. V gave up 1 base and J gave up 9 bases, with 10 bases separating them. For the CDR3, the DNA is TGTGCCAGCAGCTTAGTCCCCCCCTCGCAGTACTTC. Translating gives CASSLVPPSQYF.

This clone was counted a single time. This CDR3 is CASSLAPGTSASYEQYF. The DNA of the CDR3 is TGTGCCAGCAGCTTAGCTCCCGGGACTAGCGCCAGCTACGAGCAGTACTTC. The chain couples TRBV7-2 to TRBJ2-7; 10 bases fit TRBD2. The CDR3 is made up of 17 amino acids. J was trimmed by 3 bases and V by 0 bases; bases with no gene match: 8. The germline gives CDR1 SGHTA, CDR2 FQGNSA.

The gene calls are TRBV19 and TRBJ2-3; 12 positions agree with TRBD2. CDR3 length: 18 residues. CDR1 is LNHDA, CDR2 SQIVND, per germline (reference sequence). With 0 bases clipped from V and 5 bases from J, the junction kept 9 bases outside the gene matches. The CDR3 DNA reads TGTGCCAGTAGTATAGACTTGACTAGCGGGGGTCACATAGATACGCAGTATTTT. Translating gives CASSIDLTSGGHIDTQYF. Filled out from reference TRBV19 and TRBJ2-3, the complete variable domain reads DGGITQSPKYLFRKEGQNVTLSCEQNLNHDAMYWYRQDPGQGLRLIYYSQIVNDFQKGDIAEGYSVSREKKESFPLTVTSAQKNPTAFYLCASSIDLTSGGHIDTQYFGPGTRLTVL.

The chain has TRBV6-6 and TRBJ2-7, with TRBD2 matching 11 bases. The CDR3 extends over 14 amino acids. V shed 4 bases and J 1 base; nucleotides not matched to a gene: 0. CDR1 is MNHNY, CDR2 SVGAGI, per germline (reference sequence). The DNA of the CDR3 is TGTGCCAGCAGTTTAGCGGGAGGGTCCTACGAGCAGTACTTC. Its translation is CASSLAGGSYEQYF.

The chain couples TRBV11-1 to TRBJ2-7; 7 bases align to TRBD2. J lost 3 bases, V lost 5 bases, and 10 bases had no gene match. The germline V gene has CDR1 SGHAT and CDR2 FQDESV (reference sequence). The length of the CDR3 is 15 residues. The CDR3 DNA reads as TGTGCCAGCAGCGGGGGGGGTACTAGCGTCTACGAGCAGTACTTC. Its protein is CASSGGGTSVYEQYF.

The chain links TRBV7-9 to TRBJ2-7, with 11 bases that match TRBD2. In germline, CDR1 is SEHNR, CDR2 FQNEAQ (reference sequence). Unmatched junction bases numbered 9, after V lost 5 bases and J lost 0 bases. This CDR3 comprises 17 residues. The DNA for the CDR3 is TGTGCCAGCAGCCCAAGGACTAGCGGGCATAGCTCCTACGAGCAGTACTTC. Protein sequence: CASSPRTSGHSSYEQYF.

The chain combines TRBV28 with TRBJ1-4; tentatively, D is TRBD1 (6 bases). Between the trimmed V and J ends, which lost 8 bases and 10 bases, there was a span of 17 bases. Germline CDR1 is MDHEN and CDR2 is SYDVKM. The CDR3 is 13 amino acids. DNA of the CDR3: TGTGCCAGCCGGACAGTGGGGCGTGGAAAACTGTTTTTT. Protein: CASRTVGRGKLFF.